This T cell receptor beta chain is drawn from a study of T cells in Graves' hyperthyroidism and ophthalmopathy (dated by TCRdb to about 2019). Notes on the research overall: Peripheral blood was sampled at the time of initial diagnosis, prior to any treatment. Following sampling, methimazole starting at 30 mg daily was given to hyperthyroidism patients, and high-dose intravenous methylprednisolone was given to ophthalmopathy patients. The roughly 91 discovery patients were randomly divided into training and test sets at a 7:3 ratio. An independent validation cohort of around 19 hyperthyroidism patients and roughly 16 patients who later progressed to ophthalmopathy tested prospective prediction of ophthalmopathy. The paper reports TCR Vbeta CDR3 sequencing of about 140 peripheral blood samples: around 45 ophthalmopathy, roughly 74 hyperthyroidism and around 17 progressor patients. Thyroid tissue and blood T-cell repertoires from about 6 Graves' hyperthyroidism patients were also compared in the study. To identify TCR V-J signatures that set the groups apart, the researchers used a discovery cohort of 100 patients, made up of under 50 with Graves' ophthalmopathy and 57 with stable Graves' hyperthyroidism.

TCR beta CDR3 regions were amplified from RNA transcripts. The first round of RT-PCR for the TCR CDR3 was performed with the HTBI primer set and the Qiagen OneStep RT-PCR kit. Libraries were constructed in a second round of multiplex PCR, after which size selection and purification were performed. Paired-end sequencing of the libraries was performed with 100 bp reads on an Illumina HiSeq2000. Turning to the authors' computational methods: Raw data were processed with SOAPnuke, discarding reads with adapters, uncalled bases, mean Phred below 15, or no exact constant-primer or identifier match. High-quality paired reads were merged with COPE v1.2.5, and unique nucleotide sequences were defined as clonotypes. MiTCR v1.1 was used to align the clonotypes against IMGT TRBV, TRBD and TRBJ reference segments. Only V-J combinations with frequency above 0.0001, covering about 99% of repertoires, were analysed. The TCS score was defined as F50 (clonal expansion) divided by E x V (chaos), with BLOSUM62-based TCRdist calculated between CDR3 peptides within each V-J. Welch's t-statistics and random forest reduced around 550 V-J features to about 12, which were used in a naive Bayes classifier (R e1071). In TCRdb, the public reads were trimmed at Q25 with fastp and aligned with MiXCR, with productive beta chains retained. Here each entry gathers all rows of one CDR3 protein and keeps the most common genes and DNA. The V and J calls were determined by TCRdb, not by the authors. The sample table shows 550,000 to 650,000 distinct CDR3 sequences, and approximately 15% are seen once. 5% to 7% of the sample goes to the ten largest clones.

Hyperthyroidism patients were newly diagnosed, had a disease duration of under 2 months, and were aged 18 to 65 years. Exclusion was applied to patients with uncontrolled infections, other autoimmune diseases, pregnancy or lactation. Clinical symptoms, serum thyroxine and TRAb, thyroid ultrasound, and orbital computed tomography formed the basis for the diagnoses. For progressor patients, blood was drawn at the first diagnosis of hyperthyroidism, before any ophthalmopathy symptoms had appeared. PBMCs were separated from 10 ml of fresh peripheral blood using Ficoll-Paque density gradient centrifugation. Patients classed as progressors first received a Graves' hyperthyroidism diagnosis and then went on to develop ophthalmopathy during follow-up. Trizol reagent was used to extract total RNA, and RNA quality was then checked on an Agilent 2100 Bioanalyzer. From a lookup of the germline V gene, CDR1 and CDR2 are SGDLS and YYNGEE. V has 0 bases trimmed and J has 5 bases trimmed; junction bases matching no gene number 6. The CDR3 holds 16 amino acids from the cysteine to the phenylalanine. The sequence is cut down to CDR3 DNA, 48 bases in frame from base 1.

Findings and caveats that apply to the study as a whole: Ophthalmopathy was separated from stable hyperthyroidism by a 13 V-J signature model, with 85% to 90% sensitivity and approximately 81% specificity obtained in cross-validation and 80%/75% obtained in testing. Most expanded thyroid clonotypes (frequency above 0.001) were also found in blood, which suggests that blood repertoires may mirror thyroid immune responses. During validation, the model predicted progression to ophthalmopathy a median of approximately six months ahead of onset, with almost 71% sensitivity and about 72% specificity. Sample size was not statistically predetermined, and investigators were not blinded to group allocation.

This clonotype occurred many times. Its antigen is currently not known. One base away there is no much larger clone; base qualities are not given. The chain links TRBV9 with TRBJ2-7, with 12 bases in between that match TRBD2. Sequences were obtained from blood. The origin of this receptor is a woman under 40 with Graves' hyperthyroidism that later progressed to Graves' ophthalmopathy. The sequence in DNA is TGTGCCAGCAGCGTAGCTGTGACTAGCGGGAGTGACGAGCAGTACTTC. This codes for CASSVAVTSGSDEQYF. Full variable domain (CDR3 extended with the reference TRBV9 and TRBJ2-7 proteins): DSGVTQTPKHLITATGQRVTLRCSPRSGDLSVYWYQQSLDQGLQFLIQYYNGEERAKGNILERFSAQQFPDLHSELNLSSLELGDSALYFCASSVAVTSGSDEQYFGPGTRLTVT.